The 3 T cell receptor beta chains below come from one sample, sequenced in a study of T cell clones after liver transplantation. Measured with immunoSEQ multiplex PCR; TCRdb has only the in-frame clones, and not every one. The repertoire consists of tens of thousands of clones, with 84% occurring once and the leading ten covering 2% to 2.5%. This material consisted of CD4+ T cells from blood, taken roughly 48 months after liver transplant. These TCRs come from a human patient who received a liver transplant. Some T cells may be the graft donor's.

The chain links TRBV6-5 to TRBJ2-7; D remains unclear. Trimming stripped 5 bases from V and 3 bases from J, with 8 bases between. Germline V gives CDR1 MNHEY, CDR2 SVGAGI. This CDR3 contains 12 residues. The CDR3 coding sequence is TGTGCCAGCAGTCAACTTAACTACGAGCAGTACTTC. This sequence encodes CASSQLNYEQYF.

The CDR3 coding sequence is TGTGCCAGCAGTGGTGTTAGAGTACTTAGTAGTGGCTACACCTTC. Its translation is CASSGVRVLSSGYTF. The chain combines TRBV2 with TRBJ1-2; D is unclear. Trimming left V 4 bases short and J 7 bases short, with 19 bases between. The CDR3 extends over 15 amino acids. Germline CDR1 and CDR2: SNHLY and FYNNEI. Supplemented by reference TRBV2 and TRBJ1-2, the full variable domain reads EPEVTQTPSHQVTQMGQEVILRCVPISNHLYFYWYRQILGQKVEFLVSFYNNEISEKSEIFDDQFSVERPDGSNFTLKIRSTKLEDSAMYFCASSGVRVLSSGYTFGSGTRLTVV.

The rearrangement links TRBV2 to TRBJ2-7; tentative D call: TRBD2 (6 bases). Germline CDR1 SNHLY, CDR2 FYNNEI. This CDR3 spans 13 amino acids. The V gene lost 7 bases and the J gene lost 7 bases, with 17 bases spanning the gap. The CDR3 is CASTSILAGEQYF. The DNA for the CDR3 is TGTGCCAGCACGAGTATCTTGGCGGGAGAGCAGTACTTC.